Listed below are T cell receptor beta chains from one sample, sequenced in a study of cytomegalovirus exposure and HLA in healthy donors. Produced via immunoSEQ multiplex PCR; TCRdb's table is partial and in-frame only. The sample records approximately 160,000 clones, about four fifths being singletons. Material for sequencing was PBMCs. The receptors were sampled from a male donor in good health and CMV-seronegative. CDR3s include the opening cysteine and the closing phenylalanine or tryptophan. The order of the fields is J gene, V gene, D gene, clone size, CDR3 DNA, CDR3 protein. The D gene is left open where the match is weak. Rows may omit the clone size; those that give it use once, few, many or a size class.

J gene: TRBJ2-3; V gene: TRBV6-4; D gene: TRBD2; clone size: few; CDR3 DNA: TGTGCCAGCGGAGCGGGGCACACAGATACGCAGTATTTT; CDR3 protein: CASGAGHTDTQYF
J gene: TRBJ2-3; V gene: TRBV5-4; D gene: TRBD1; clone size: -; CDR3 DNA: TGTGCCAGCAGCTCCGGACAGGTGAGGAGCACAGATACGCAGTATTTT; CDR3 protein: CASSSGQVRSTDTQYF
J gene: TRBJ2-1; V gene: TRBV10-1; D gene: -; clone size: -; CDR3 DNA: TGCGCCAGCAACCTCAACACCAGCTCCTACAATGAGCAGTTCTTC; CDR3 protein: CASNLNTSSYNEQFF
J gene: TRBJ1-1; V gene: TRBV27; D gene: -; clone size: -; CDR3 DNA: TGTGCCAGCAAATTCCCCGGGATGAACATTGAAGCTTTCTTT; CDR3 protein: CASKFPGMNIEAFF
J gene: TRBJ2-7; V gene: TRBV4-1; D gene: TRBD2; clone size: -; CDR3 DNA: TGCGCCAGCAGCCTAGATACCCTAGGGACTAGCGGGATTTACGAGCAGTACTTC; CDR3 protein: CASSLDTLGTSGIYEQYF
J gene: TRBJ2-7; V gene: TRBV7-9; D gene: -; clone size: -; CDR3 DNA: TGTGCCAAACCATTAGGCCCTGGAGGGGAAGCTCCGGGCGAGCAGTACTTC; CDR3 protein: CAKPLGPGGEAPGEQYF
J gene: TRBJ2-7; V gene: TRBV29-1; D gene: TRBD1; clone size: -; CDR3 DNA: TGCAGCGTCTTCGGTACGGGGACAGGCTTTTACGAGCAGTACTTC; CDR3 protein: CSVFGTGTGFYEQYF
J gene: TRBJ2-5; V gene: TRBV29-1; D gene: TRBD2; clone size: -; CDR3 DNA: TGCAGCGTGGGGATGGTGGCGGGGGGGCTTCGGGAGACCCAGTACTTC; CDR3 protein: CSVGMVAGGLRETQYF
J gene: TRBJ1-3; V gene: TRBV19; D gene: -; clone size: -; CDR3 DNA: TGTGCCAGTAGTACCGAAGGAGCGTGGGGAAACACCATATATTTT; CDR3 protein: CASSTEGAWGNTIYF
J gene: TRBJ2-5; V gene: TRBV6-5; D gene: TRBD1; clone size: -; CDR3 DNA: TGTGCCAGCGGGACGGGACAGGGGCGTGCTCCGACGTACTTC; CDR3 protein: CASGTGQGRAPTYF
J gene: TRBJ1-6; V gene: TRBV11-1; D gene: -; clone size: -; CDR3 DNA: TGTGCCAGCAGCTTCGGGAGCTCCTATAATTCACCCCTCCACTTT; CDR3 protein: CASSFGSSYNSPLHF
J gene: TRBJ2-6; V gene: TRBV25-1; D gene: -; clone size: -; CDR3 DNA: TGTGCCAGCAGTGAATTAGGGGGGGCCTCTGGGGCCAACGTCCTGACTTTC; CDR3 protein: CASSELGGASGANVLTF
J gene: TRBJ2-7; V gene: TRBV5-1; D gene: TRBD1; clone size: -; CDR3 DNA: TGCGCCAGCAGCTTGTCAACCGGGACAGGGGGTAAAGAGCAGTACTTC; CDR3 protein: CASSLSTGTGGKEQYF
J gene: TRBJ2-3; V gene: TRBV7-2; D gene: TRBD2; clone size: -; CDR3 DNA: TGTGCCAGCAGCCCCCCAGGGACTAGCGGGGCAGATACGCAGTATTTT; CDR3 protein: CASSPPGTSGADTQYF
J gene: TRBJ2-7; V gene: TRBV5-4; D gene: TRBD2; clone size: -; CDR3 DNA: TGTGCCAGCAGCCGCGGGGGTCAGTACTACGAGCAGTACTTC; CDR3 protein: CASSRGGQYYEQYF
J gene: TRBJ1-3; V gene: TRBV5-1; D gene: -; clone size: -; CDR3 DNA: TGCGCCAGCAGCTTGGCGCTGACTTCTGGAAACACCATATATTTT; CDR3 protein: CASSLALTSGNTIYF
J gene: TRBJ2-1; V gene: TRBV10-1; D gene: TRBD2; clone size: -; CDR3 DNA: TGCGCCAGCAGTGACGGGCTAGCGGGTGTGGATGAGCAGTTCTTC; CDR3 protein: CASSDGLAGVDEQFF
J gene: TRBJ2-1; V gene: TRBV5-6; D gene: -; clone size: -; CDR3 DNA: TGTGCCAGCAGCTCTAAAAGCCGGGACTTTTACAATGAGCAGTTCTTC; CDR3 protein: CASSSKSRDFYNEQFF
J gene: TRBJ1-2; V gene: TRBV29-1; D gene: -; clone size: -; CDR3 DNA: TGCAGCGTTCCACAGGGCCTGGGCTATGGCTACACCTTC; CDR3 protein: CSVPQGLGYGYTF
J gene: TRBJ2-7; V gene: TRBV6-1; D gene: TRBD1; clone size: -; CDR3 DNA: TGTGCCAGCGGATGGACAGGGGGGTCCTACGAGCAGTACTTC; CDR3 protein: CASGWTGGSYEQYF
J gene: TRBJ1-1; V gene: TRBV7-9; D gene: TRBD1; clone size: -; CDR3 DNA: TGTGCCAGCAGCTTCCCGACAGGGAGGACCGCTGAAGCTTTCTTT; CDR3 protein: CASSFPTGRTAEAFF
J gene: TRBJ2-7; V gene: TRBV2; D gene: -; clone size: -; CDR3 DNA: TGTGCCAGCAGTCAACAGGGAGAGTTCGGCGAGCAGTACTTC; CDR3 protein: CASSQQGEFGEQYF
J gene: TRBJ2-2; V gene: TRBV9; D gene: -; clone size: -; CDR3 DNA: TGTGCCAGCAGCGCCAGAGGGGGTCGGACGAACACCGGGGAGCTGTTTTTT; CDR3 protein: CASSARGGRTNTGELFF
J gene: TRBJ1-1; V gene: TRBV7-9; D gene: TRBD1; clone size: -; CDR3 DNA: TGTGCCAGCAGACAGGGGGCCACTGAAGCTTTCTTT; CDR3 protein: CASRQGATEAFF
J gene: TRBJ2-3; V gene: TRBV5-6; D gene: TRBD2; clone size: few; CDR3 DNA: TGTGCCAGCAACAAGGGACTAGCGGGAACAGATACGCAGTATTTT; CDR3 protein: CASNKGLAGTDTQYF
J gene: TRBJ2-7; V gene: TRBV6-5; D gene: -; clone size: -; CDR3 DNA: TGTGCCAGTGGACATACGTCGAGCTCCTACGAGCAGTACTTC; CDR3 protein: CASGHTSSSYEQYF
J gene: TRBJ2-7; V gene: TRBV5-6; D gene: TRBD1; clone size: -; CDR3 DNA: TGTGCCAGCAGCTTCGGGACAGGGGAATACGAGCAGTACTTC; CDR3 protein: CASSFGTGEYEQYF